The sequence of this T cell receptor (beta chain) was determined in a study of T cells in Graves' hyperthyroidism and ophthalmopathy. In this sample, this clonotype turned up many times. The antigen remains undetermined. General study points: Ophthalmopathy onset followed model prediction by a median about 6.5 months.

Uncontrolled infection, other autoimmune disease, pregnancy and lactation each barred patients from inclusion. Each diagnosis was grounded in clinical symptoms, serum thyroxine and TRAb, thyroid ultrasound, and orbital computed tomography. Template material for amplifying TCR beta CDR3 regions consisted of RNA transcripts. First-round RT-PCR of the TCR CDR3 relied on the HTBI primer set. In TCRdb, the multiplex PCR reads were re-called with MiXCR into one record per CDR3 protein. The sample includes approximately 600,000 distinct CDR3 sequences, roughly 15% seen only once; the top ten take approximately 3.9%. The sequence came from a woman aged 30 to 39 with Graves' hyperthyroidism. What was sequenced was blood.

For the CDR3, the DNA is TGTGCCAGCAGTGAAACGGGGTTGGCTAATGAAAAACTGTTTTTT. It specifies CASSETGLANEKLFF. The J gene is TRBJ1-4, the V gene TRBV2; no reliable D call. CDR3 length: 15 amino acids. CDR1 and CDR2 (germline): SNHLY, FYNNEI. With 2 bases removed from V and 3 bases from J, the gap between germline ends came to 10 bases.